Listed below are T cell receptor beta chains from one sample, sequenced in a study of EBV T-cell therapy then PD-1 blockade in nasopharyngeal carcinoma. The table came from immunoSEQ multiplex PCR; TCRdb's copy has only in-frame clones and leaves some out. The sample lists 20,000 or so clones; 80% to 90% were seen once. These receptors lack a known antigen. Specimen: CD8+ T cells from blood, collected around day 250 from a patient whose treatment included autologous EBV-specific T cells and nivolumab. Source of these receptors: a man aged 35-49 years with nasopharyngeal carcinoma. The CDR3 runs from the conserved cysteine through the conserved F or W. A D gene is named only where the DNA matches it firmly. Not every row has a clone size; where given, it reads once, few, many or a size class.

V	D	size	J	DNA	CDR3
TRBV5-4	TRBD1	NA	TRBJ2-7	TGTGCCAGCAGCCACGACAGGGTCTACGAGCAGTACTTC	CASSHDRVYEQYF
TRBV19	NA	NA	TRBJ2-5	TGTGCCAGTGGAACCCCTGGGACCCAGTACTTC	CASGTPGTQYF
TRBV7-2	NA	NA	TRBJ2-3	TGTGCCAGCACCAGTCAGTTGGGGGCGGAAATTAGCACAGATACGCAGTATTTT	CASTSQLGAEISTDTQYF
TRBV6-5	NA	NA	TRBJ2-2	TGTGCCAGTAGGGTTCGGGCTACCGGGGAGCTGTTTTTT	CASRVRATGELFF
TRBV9	NA	NA	TRBJ2-3	TGTGCCAGCAGCGTAGTGGCCGGGGCCCGGGGGACAGATACGCAGTATTTT	CASSVVAGARGTDTQYF
TRBV4-1	NA	NA	TRBJ1-3	TGCGCCAGCAGCCGGGGAGGCTTAATCCTCTCTGGAAACACCATATATTTT	CASSRGGLILSGNTIYF
TRBV10-3	TRBD1	NA	TRBJ2-5	TGTGCCATCAGTGAGTCCAGGACAGGGAAGACCCAGTACTTC	CAISESRTGKTQYF
TRBV6-1	NA	NA	TRBJ1-1	TGTGCCAGCAGTGAGACAGAGAACACTGAAGCTTTCTTT	CASSETENTEAFF
TRBV9	TRBD1	once	TRBJ2-1	TGTGCCAGCAGCGTAAACACGGGACAGGGGGCAAGTGAGCAGTTCTTC	CASSVNTGQGASEQFF
TRBV5-4	TRBD1	NA	TRBJ1-2	TGTGCCAGCAGCATACAGGGGCGCCCCTATGGCTACACCTTC	CASSIQGRPYGYTF
TRBV19	NA	NA	TRBJ2-3	TGTGCCACCCTATACGGTACGCAGTATTTT	CATLYGTQYF
TRBV7-9	NA	NA	TRBJ1-1	TGTGCCAGCAGGACAGCTTTGAACACTGAAGCTTTCTTT	CASRTALNTEAFF
TRBV24-1	NA	few	TRBJ1-5	TGTGCCACCCAGGGGCCTAGCAATCAGCCCCAGCATTTT	CATQGPSNQPQHF
TRBV6-5	TRBD1	NA	TRBJ2-3	TGTGCCAGCAGACGTGACAGGGGTCTCACAGATACGCAGTATTTT	CASRRDRGLTDTQYF
TRBV6-1	NA	NA	TRBJ2-7	TGTGCCAGCAGCAACCCGGGCTCCTACGAGCAGTACTTC	CASSNPGSYEQYF
TRBV4-3	NA	NA	TRBJ1-6	TGCGCCAGCTCCCCGGGATTGGAGAATTCACCCCTCCACTTT	CASSPGLENSPLHF
TRBV6-5	NA	NA	TRBJ1-1	TGTGCCAGCAGACAGGAGGTGAACACTGAAGCTTTCTTT	CASRQEVNTEAFF
TRBV24-1	NA	NA	TRBJ1-1	TGTGCCACCAGTGTTGGGCGGGGGGCGAACACTGAAGCTTTCTTT	CATSVGRGANTEAFF
TRBV27	TRBD1	NA	TRBJ1-1	TGTGCCAGCAGTCGCTTACGTACAGGGGGGAACACTGAAGCTTTCTTT	CASSRLRTGGNTEAFF
TRBV7-3	NA	NA	TRBJ1-1	TGTGCCAGCAGCTTGGGGGGAAGAACTGAAGCTTTCTTT	CASSLGGRTEAFF
TRBV4-1	NA	NA	TRBJ2-3	TGCGCCAGCAGCCAGGCTCGGGAGGGGACAGGGCAGTATTTT	CASSQAREGTGQYF
TRBV5-1	NA	NA	TRBJ2-7	TGCGCCAGCAGCTTGTCGCTAGGAGGGGGCACGGACGAGCAGTACTTC	CASSLSLGGGTDEQYF
TRBV9	TRBD1	NA	TRBJ1-1	TGTGCCAGCAGTGTAACAGGGGGGATGGCTGAAGCTTTCTTT	CASSVTGGMAEAFF
TRBV7-3	TRBD1	NA	TRBJ1-5	TGTGCCAGCGTTTTGGGGACAGAGTGGGATCAGCCCCAGCATTTT	CASVLGTEWDQPQHF
TRBV4-3	TRBD1	NA	TRBJ2-1	TGCGCCAGCAGCCAACATGAAACAGGGGTGGGCTCCTACAATGAGCAGTTCTTC	CASSQHETGVGSYNEQFF
TRBV7-2	TRBD2	few	TRBJ2-2	TGTGCCAGCAGCCCAGTGGGGGGGTCGAACACCGGGGAGCTGTTTTTT	CASSPVGGSNTGELFF
TRBV5-5	NA	NA	TRBJ1-3	TGTGCCAGCAGAAATGTGGAAACCACCATATATTTT	CASRNVETTIYF
TRBV9	NA	NA	TRBJ1-2	TGTGCCAGCAGCGGACAGAGGCGTGGCTACACCTTC	CASSGQRRGYTF
TRBV7-8	NA	NA	TRBJ1-1	TGTGCCAGCAGCGGCCTCCTGGGGACTGAAGCTTTCTTT	CASSGLLGTEAFF
TRBV15	TRBD1	NA	TRBJ2-1	TGTGCCACCAGCAGAAGCCGGGACAGGGTAAATGAGCAGTTCTTC	CATSRSRDRVNEQFF
TRBV5-1	TRBD1	many	TRBJ1-2	TGCGCCAGCAGCCTCCGTGGACAGGGCCATGGCTACACCTTC	CASSLRGQGHGYTF
TRBV6-4	TRBD2	few	TRBJ2-3	TGTGCCAGCAGTCGAGCGGGGGATAGAGATACGCAGTATTTT	CASSRAGDRDTQYF
TRBV27	NA	NA	TRBJ2-7	TGTGCCAGCAGTTTAATAAGGAAGGCCCTAAGCGAGCAGTACTTC	CASSLIRKALSEQYF
TRBV4-3	TRBD1	NA	TRBJ2-7	TGCGCCAGCAGCGCGGGACAGGGAAGCTACGAGCAGTACTTC	CASSAGQGSYEQYF
TRBV27	TRBD1	NA	TRBJ1-5	TGTGCCAGCAGTCGGGACAGGGGGCAAAGCAATCAGCCCCAGCATTTT	CASSRDRGQSNQPQHF
TRBV12-3/TRBV12-4	NA	NA	TRBJ1-1	TGTGCCAGCAGTTTAGTCATGAACACTGAAGCTTTCTTT	CASSLVMNTEAFF
TRBV4-1	TRBD2	NA	TRBJ2-7	TGCGCCAGCAGCCCAGGGAGGGGCTACGAGCAGTACTTC	CASSPGRGYEQYF
TRBV30	NA	medium-sized	TRBJ2-2	TGTGCCTGGAAGGGGCAAGGGGAGACCGGGGAGCTGTTTTTT	CAWKGQGETGELFF
TRBV2	TRBD1	NA	TRBJ2-5	TGTGCCAGCCCCAAGTCGGGACAGGGGGCCGTTTTAAAAGAGACCCAGTACTTC	CASPKSGQGAVLKETQYF
TRBV12-3/TRBV12-4	TRBD2	once	TRBJ2-5	TGTGCCAGCAGTTTGTTTAGCGGGGAGACCCAGTACTTC	CASSLFSGETQYF
TRBV7-9	NA	NA	TRBJ2-4	TGTGCCAGCAGCTTAGCTCGAGACATTCAGTACTTC	CASSLARDIQYF
TRBV7-9	NA	NA	TRBJ1-6	TGTGCCAGCAGCTTAGACCCTGGACGGTATAATTCACCCCTCCACTTT	CASSLDPGRYNSPLHF
TRBV2	TRBD2	NA	TRBJ2-3	TGTGCCAGCAACCTTGCCTTGGGGCCGACTAGCGGGGGCACAGATACGCAGTATTTT	CASNLALGPTSGGTDTQYF
TRBV19	NA	NA	TRBJ2-7	TGTGCCAGTAGTATAGTCCCAGGGGCCGAGCAGTACTTC	CASSIVPGAEQYF
TRBV9	TRBD1	few	TRBJ2-7	TGTGCCAGCAGCCCCTCCGGGACAGGGGCAATCGAGCAGTACTTC	CASSPSGTGAIEQYF
TRBV6-2/TRBV6-3	NA	NA	TRBJ1-1	TGTGCCAGCAGTCCGGACCGGTGGGGGACTGAAGCTTTCTTT	CASSPDRWGTEAFF
TRBV7-9	NA	NA	TRBJ1-1	TGTGCCAGCATCGCCTTCCCTGAAGCTTTCTTT	CASIAFPEAFF
TRBV6-2/TRBV6-3	NA	NA	TRBJ1-1	TGTGCCAGCAGTTACGGGGACAACACTGAAGCTTTCTTT	CASSYGDNTEAFF
TRBV7-9	NA	NA	TRBJ1-2	TGTGCCAGCAGCTTAGGGGGGCCCAGGGATGGCTACACCTTC	CASSLGGPRDGYTF
TRBV28	NA	once	TRBJ1-2	TGTGCCAGCACTCAGTCGGATGGCTATGGCTACACCTTC	CASTQSDGYGYTF
TRBV9	TRBD2	NA	TRBJ2-3	TGTGCCAGCAGCTTAGCGGGGGGGGGCACAGATACGCAGTATTTT	CASSLAGGGTDTQYF